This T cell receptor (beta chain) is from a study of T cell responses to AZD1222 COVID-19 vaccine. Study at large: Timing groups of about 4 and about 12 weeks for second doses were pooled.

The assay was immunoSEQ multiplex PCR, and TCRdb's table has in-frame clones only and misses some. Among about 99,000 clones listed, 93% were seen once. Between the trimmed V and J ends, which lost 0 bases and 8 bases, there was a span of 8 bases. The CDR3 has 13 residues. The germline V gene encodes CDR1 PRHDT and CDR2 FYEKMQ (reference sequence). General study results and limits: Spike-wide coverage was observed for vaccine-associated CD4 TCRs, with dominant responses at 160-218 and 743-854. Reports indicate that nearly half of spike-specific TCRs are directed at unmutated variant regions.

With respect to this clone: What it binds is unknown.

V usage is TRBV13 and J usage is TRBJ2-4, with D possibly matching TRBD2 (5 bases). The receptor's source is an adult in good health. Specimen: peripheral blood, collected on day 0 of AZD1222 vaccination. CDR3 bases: TGTGCCAGCAGCTTAGGGAACGGGGACATTCAGTACTTC. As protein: CASSLGNGDIQYF.